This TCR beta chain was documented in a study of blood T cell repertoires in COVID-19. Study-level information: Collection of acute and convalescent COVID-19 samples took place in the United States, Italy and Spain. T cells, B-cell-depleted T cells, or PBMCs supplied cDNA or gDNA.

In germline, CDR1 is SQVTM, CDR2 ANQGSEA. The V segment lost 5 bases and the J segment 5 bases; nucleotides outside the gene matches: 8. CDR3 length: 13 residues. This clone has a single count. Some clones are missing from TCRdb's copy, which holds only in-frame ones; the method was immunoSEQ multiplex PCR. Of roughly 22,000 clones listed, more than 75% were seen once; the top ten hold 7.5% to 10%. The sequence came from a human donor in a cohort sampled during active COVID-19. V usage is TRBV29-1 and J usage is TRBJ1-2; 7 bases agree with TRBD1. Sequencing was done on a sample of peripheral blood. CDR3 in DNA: TGCAGCGTTAAGGGACAGAAGGAATATGGCTACACCTTC. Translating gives CSVKGQKEYGYTF.